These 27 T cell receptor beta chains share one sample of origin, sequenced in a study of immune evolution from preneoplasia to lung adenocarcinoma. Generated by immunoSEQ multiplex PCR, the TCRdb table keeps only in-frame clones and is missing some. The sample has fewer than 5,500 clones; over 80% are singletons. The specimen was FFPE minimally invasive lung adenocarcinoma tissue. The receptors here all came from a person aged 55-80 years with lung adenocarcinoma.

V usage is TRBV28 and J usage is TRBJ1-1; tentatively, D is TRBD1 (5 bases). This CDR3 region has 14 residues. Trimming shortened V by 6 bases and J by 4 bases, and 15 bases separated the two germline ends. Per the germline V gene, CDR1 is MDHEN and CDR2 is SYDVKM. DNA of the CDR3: TGTGCCAGCAGAGGGGCCCAGCCGGGCACTGAAGCTTTCTTT. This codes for CASRGAQPGTEAFF. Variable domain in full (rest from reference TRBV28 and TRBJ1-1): DVKVTQSSRYLVKRTGEKVFLECVQDMDHENMFWYRQDPGLGLRLIYFSYDVKMKEKGDIPEGYSVSREKKERFSLILESASTNQTSMYLCASRGAQPGTEAFFGQGTRLTVV.

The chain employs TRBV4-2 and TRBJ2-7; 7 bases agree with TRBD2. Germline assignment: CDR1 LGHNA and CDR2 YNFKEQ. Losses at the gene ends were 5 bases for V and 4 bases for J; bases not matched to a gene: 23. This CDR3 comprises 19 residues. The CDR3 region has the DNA TGTGCCAGCAGCGCAGTAGGGGCTTCGGGGGGAGGTCGGTTATACGAGCAGTACTTC. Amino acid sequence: CASSAVGASGGGRLYEQYF.

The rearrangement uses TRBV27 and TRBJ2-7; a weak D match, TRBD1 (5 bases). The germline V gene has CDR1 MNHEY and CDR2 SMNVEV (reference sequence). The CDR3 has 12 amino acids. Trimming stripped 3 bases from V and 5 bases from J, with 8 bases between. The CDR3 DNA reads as TGTGCCAGCAGTTTTAGGGGTAACGAGCAGTACTTC. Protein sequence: CASSFRGNEQYF.

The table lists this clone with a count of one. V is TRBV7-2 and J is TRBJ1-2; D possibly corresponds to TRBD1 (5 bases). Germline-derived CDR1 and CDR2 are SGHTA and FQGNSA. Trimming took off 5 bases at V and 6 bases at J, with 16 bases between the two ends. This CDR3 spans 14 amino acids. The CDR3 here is CASSPLRGENGYTF. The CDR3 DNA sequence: TGTGCCAGCAGCCCCCTGAGGGGCGAAAATGGCTACACCTTC. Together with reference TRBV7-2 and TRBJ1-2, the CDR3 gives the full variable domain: GAGVSQSPSNKVTEKGKDVELRCDPISGHTALYWYRQSLGQGLEFLIYFQGNSAPDKSGLPSDRFSAERTGGSVSTLTIQRTQQEDSAVYLCASSPLRGENGYTFGSGTRLTVV.

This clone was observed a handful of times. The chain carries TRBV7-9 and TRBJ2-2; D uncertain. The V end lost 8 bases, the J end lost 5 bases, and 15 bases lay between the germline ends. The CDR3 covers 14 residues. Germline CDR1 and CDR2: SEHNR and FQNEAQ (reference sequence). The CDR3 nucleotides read TGTGCCAGCCGAGGACCCCTCTTAACCGGGGAGCTGTTTTTT. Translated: CASRGPLLTGELFF.

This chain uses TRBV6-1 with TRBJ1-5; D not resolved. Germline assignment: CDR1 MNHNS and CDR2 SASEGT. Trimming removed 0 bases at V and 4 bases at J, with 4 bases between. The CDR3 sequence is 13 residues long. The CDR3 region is CASSEARNQPQHF. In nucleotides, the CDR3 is TGTGCCAGCAGTGAAGCGCGGAATCAGCCCCAGCATTTT.

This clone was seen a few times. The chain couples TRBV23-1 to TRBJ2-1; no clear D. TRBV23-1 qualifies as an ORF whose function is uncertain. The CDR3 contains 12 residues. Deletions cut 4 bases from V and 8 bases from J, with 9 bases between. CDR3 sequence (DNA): TGCGCCAGCAGTCCACATTGGGATGAGCAGTTCTTC. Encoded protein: CASSPHWDEQFF.

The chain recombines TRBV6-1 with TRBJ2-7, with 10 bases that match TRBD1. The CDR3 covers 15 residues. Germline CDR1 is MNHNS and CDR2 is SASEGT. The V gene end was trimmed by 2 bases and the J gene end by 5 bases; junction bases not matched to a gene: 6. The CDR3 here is CASSELPDRGNEQYF. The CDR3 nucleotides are TGTGCCAGCAGTGAACTCCCGGACAGGGGGAACGAGCAGTACTTC.

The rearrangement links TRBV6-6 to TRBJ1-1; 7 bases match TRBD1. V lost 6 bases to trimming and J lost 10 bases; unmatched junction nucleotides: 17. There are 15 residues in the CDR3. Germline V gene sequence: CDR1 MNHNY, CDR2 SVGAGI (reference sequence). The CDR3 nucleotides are TGTGCCAGCAGCGACAGGGACGGCGGCCATCTGGGAGCTTTCTTT. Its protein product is CASSDRDGGHLGAFF.

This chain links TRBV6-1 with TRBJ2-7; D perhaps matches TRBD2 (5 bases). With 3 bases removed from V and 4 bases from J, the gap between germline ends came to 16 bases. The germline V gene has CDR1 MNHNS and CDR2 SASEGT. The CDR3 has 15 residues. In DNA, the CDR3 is TGTGCCAGCAGTGAGAGGGCAGAAAACTATTACGAGCAGTACTTC. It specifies CASSERAENYYEQYF.

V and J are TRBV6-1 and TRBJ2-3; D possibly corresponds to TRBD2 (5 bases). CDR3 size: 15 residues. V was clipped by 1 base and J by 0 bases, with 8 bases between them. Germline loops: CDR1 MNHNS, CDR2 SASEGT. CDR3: CASSEDGKSTDTQYF. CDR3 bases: TGTGCCAGCAGTGAAGACGGGAAGAGCACAGATACGCAGTATTTT.

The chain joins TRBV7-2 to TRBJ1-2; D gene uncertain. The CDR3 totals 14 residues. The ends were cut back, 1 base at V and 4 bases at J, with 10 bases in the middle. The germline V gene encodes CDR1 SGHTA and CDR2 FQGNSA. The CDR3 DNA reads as TGTGCCAGCAGCTTAGACCAAAACCCCTATGGCTACACCTTC. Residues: CASSLDQNPYGYTF. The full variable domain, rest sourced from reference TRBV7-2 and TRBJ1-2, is GAGVSQSPSNKVTEKGKDVELRCDPISGHTALYWYRQSLGQGLEFLIYFQGNSAPDKSGLPSDRFSAERTGGSVSTLTIQRTQQEDSAVYLCASSLDQNPYGYTFGSGTRLTVV.

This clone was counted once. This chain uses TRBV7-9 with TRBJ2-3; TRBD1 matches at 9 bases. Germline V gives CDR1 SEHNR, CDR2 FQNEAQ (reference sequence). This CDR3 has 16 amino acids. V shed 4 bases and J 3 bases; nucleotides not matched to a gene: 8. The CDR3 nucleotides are TGTGCCAGCAGCTCAGAGGGGACAGGGCCGACAGATACGCAGTATTTT. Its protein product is CASSSEGTGPTDTQYF.

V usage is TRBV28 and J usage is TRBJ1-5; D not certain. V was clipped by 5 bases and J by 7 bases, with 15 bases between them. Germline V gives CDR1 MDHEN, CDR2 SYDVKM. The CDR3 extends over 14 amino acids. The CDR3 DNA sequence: TGTGCCAGCAGTCCCCCGGAAACAAGACAGCCCCAGCATTTT. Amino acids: CASSPPETRQPQHF.

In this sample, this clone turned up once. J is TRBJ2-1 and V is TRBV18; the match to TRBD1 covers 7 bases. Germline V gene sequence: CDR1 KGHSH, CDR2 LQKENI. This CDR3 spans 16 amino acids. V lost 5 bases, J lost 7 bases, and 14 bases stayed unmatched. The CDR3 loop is CASSSTGTGALNEQFF. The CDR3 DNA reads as TGTGCCAGCTCATCAACCGGAACAGGGGCTTTGAATGAGCAGTTCTTC.

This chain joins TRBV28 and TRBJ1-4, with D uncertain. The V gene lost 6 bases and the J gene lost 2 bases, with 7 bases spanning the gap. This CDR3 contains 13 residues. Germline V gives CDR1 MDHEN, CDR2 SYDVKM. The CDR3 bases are TGTGCCAGCAGGACTAGCACTAATGAAAAACTGTTTTTT. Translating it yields CASRTSTNEKLFF.

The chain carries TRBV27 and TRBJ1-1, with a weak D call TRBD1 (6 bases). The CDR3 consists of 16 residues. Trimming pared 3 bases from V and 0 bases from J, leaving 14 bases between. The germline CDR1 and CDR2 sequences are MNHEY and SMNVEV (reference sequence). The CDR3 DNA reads TGTGCCAGCAGTTTCTTCCAGGGGTTAATGAACACTGAAGCTTTCTTT. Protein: CASSFFQGLMNTEAFF.

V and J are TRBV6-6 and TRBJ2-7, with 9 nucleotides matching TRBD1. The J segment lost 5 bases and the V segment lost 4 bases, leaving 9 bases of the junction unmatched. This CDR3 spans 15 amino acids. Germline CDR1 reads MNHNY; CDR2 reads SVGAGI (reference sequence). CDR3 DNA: TGTGCCAGCAGTTCCCGCGGGACAGGGAGTAACGAGCAGTACTTC. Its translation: CASSSRGTGSNEQYF.

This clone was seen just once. For the CDR3, the DNA is TGTGCCAGCAGCTTAGTGGAGGCTTGGCAGTCGGACAACTATGGCTACACCTTC. This translates into CASSLVEAWQSDNYGYTF. The rearrangement links TRBV7-8 to TRBJ1-2; D is undetermined. Deletions cut 1 base from V and 2 bases from J, with 20 bases between. Germline CDR1 SGHVS, CDR2 FQNEAQ. This CDR3 contains 18 residues.

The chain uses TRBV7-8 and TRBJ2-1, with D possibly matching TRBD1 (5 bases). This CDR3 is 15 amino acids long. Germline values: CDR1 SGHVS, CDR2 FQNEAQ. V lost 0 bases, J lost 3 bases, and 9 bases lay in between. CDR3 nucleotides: TGTGCCAGCAGCTTAGCAGGGGTCGGCTACAATGAGCAGTTCTTC. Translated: CASSLAGVGYNEQFF.

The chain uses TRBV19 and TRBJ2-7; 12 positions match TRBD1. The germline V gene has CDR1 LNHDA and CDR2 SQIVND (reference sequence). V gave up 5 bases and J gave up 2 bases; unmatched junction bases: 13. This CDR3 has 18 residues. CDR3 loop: CASSARGTGGVGAYEQYF. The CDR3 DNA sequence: TGTGCCAGTAGTGCCCGAGGGACAGGGGGCGTCGGAGCCTACGAGCAGTACTTC.

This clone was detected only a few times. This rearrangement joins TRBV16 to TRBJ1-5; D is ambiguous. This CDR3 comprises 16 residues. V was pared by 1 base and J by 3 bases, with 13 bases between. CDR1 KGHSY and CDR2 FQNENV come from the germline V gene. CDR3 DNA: TGTGCCAGCAGCCAATATCGGGTAGATTACAATCAGCCCCAGCATTTT. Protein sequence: CASSQYRVDYNQPQHF.

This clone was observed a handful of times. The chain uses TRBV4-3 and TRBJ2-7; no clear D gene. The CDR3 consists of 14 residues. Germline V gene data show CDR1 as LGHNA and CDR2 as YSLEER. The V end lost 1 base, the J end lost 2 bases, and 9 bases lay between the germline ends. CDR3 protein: CASSQAGYTYEQYF. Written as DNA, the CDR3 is TGCGCCAGCAGCCAAGCAGGTTACACCTACGAGCAGTACTTC.

The CDR3 is CASSIRLAGGPADTQYF. The CDR3 DNA sequence: TGTGCCAGCAGCATCAGACTAGCGGGAGGGCCTGCAGATACGCAGTATTTT. The J gene is TRBJ2-3, the V gene TRBV5-4, with TRBD2 identical over 14 bases. There are 17 residues in the CDR3. Losses at the gene ends were 4 bases for V and 4 bases for J; bases not matched to a gene: 8. Germline V CDR1 and CDR2: SGHNT, YYREEE (reference sequence).

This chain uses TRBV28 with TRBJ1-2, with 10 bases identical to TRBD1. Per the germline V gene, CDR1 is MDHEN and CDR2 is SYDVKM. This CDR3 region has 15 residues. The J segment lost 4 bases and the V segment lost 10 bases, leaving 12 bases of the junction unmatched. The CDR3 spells CATTERDRGGYGYTF. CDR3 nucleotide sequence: TGTGCCACTACGGAGCGGGACAGGGGTGGCTATGGCTACACCTTC.

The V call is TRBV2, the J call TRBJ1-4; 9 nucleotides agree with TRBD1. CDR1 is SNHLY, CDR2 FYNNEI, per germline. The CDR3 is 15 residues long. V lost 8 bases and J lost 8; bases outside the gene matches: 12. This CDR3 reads CASFRTGVLGEKLFF. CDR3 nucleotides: TGTGCCAGCTTCAGGACAGGGGTCCTTGGGGAAAAACTGTTTTTT.

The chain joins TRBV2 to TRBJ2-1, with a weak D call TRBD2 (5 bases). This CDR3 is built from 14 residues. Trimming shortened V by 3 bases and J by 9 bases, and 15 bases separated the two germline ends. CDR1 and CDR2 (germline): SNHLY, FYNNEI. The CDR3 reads CASSDFLLESEQFF. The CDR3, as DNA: TGTGCCAGCAGTGATTTCCTACTAGAAAGTGAGCAGTTCTTC.